The 25 T cell receptor beta chains in this list originate from one sample, sequenced in a study of shared clonotypes between healthy human individuals (dated by TCRdb to the early 2020s). The library was prepared using the immunoSEQ multiplex PCR assay. Here the immuneACCESS table is served through TCRdb, limited to in-frame sequences with V and J called. Missing clones are a known gap in these copies; in checked studies unresolved V genes cover under half, and the rest lacks a known reason. In this sample the table shows about 2 million clones, approximately 94% of which occur a single time. 0.85% to 1.3% of the sample comes from the top ten. For the CD8 naive samples, CD45RO-negative cells were positively selected for CCR7, yielding a CD45RA+CCR7+ population from which TemRA cells were excluded. The sequenced sample consisted of naive CD8+ T cells sorted from blood. The sample's cell subset or site label, in plain terms: CD45RA+CCR7+. Source of these receptors: a man younger than 30 in good health.

This clone was recorded only once. Mismatch with germline at one junction end may stem from a read error. The CDR3 sequence: CASSYNLDKEQFF. For the CDR3, the DNA is TGTGCCAGCAGTTACAACCTCGACAAGGAGCAGTTCTTC. This chain links TRBV6-5 with TRBJ2-1; D ambiguous. In germline, CDR1 is MNHEY, CDR2 SVGAGI. CDR3 length: 13 amino acids.

This rearrangement joins TRBV30 to TRBJ2-1; D is perhaps TRBD1 or TRBD2 (6 bases each). The CDR3 contains 16 residues. V was trimmed by 3 bases and J by 6 bases, leaving 21 bases between them. Germline V gene data show CDR1 as GTSNPN and CDR2 as SVGIG (reference sequence). The CDR3 sequence: CAWSIGWGAGFNEQFF. DNA for the CDR3: TGTGCCTGGAGCATAGGTTGGGGGGCCGGGTTCAATGAGCAGTTCTTC.

The chain uses TRBV13 and TRBJ2-7, with D perhaps TRBD2 (6 bases). The germline V gene has CDR1 PRHDT and CDR2 FYEKMQ (reference sequence). The CDR3 extends over 13 amino acids. V was pared by 5 bases and J by 4 bases, with 12 bases between. CDR3 sequence (DNA): TGTGCCAGCAGCATACGGGGACTTTACGAGCAGTACTTC. It yields the protein CASSIRGLYEQYF.

The chain is built from TRBV28 and TRBJ2-1; D might be TRBD1 (5 bases). There are 15 residues in the CDR3. V dropped 3 bases and J dropped 8 bases, with 17 bases sitting between them. In germline, CDR1 is MDHEN, CDR2 SYDVKM. CDR3 in amino acids: CASSFPAGLSDEQFF. The CDR3 nucleotides read TGTGCCAGCAGTTTCCCTGCAGGGTTGTCGGATGAGCAGTTCTTC.

Only one count was recorded for this clone. This sequence joins TRBV27 and TRBJ2-7, with 7 nucleotides matching TRBD1. V was clipped by 6 bases and J by 3 bases; unmatched bases: 8. Per germline, CDR1 MNHEY and CDR2 SMNVEV (reference sequence). The CDR3 runs to 14 residues. For the CDR3, the DNA is TGTGCCAGCAGACTCGACAGGGCTAACTACGAGCAGTACTTC. Translating it yields CASRLDRANYEQYF.

This chain links TRBV10-3 with TRBJ2-1; D is unclear. The V end lost 3 bases, the J end lost 5 bases, and 5 bases lay between the germline ends. The CDR3 covers 12 residues. The V gene's germline CDR1 is ENHRY and CDR2 SYGVKD. The CDR3 region is CAISDTHNEQFF. CDR3 nucleotide sequence: TGTGCCATCAGTGACACCCACAATGAGCAGTTCTTC.

The chain couples TRBV4-1 to TRBJ2-3; D uncertain. Trimming removed 0 bases at V and 4 bases at J, with 8 bases between. Germline CDR1 and CDR2: MGHRA and YSYEKL. The CDR3 covers 14 residues. The CDR3: CASSQETSADTQYF. CDR3 in DNA: TGCGCCAGCAGCCAAGAAACATCAGCAGATACGCAGTATTTT.

This chain joins TRBV7-9 and TRBJ1-2, with TRBD1 as a possible D gene (6 bases). V gave up 1 base and J gave up 8 bases, with 11 bases separating them. Per the germline V gene, CDR1 is SEHNR and CDR2 is FQNEAQ (reference sequence). The CDR3 loop spans 13 amino acids. CDR3 DNA sequence: TGTGCCAGCAGCTTAGGGGACATTTCCGGCTACACCTTC. It encodes CASSLGDISGYTF. Filled out from reference TRBV7-9 and TRBJ1-2, the complete variable domain reads DTGVSQNPRHKITKRGQNVTFRCDPISEHNRLYWYRQTLGQGPEFLTYFQNEAQLEKSRLLSDRFSAERPKGSFSTLEIQRTEQGDSAMYLCASSLGDISGYTFGSGTRLTVV.

V and J are TRBV4-1 and TRBJ2-7; D possibly uses TRBD1 or TRBD2 (5 bases each). The germline V gene has CDR1 MGHRA and CDR2 YSYEKL. V was cut by 0 bases and J by 6 bases, with 9 bases left in between. The CDR3 totals 13 residues. Here the CDR3 reads CASSQDSGSEQYF. The CDR3 DNA follows: TGCGCCAGCAGCCAAGATTCAGGGAGCGAGCAGTACTTC.

CDR3 in DNA: TGTGCCAGCAGGACTACGGACTTTCCCGGGGAGACCCAGTACTTC. It specifies CASRTTDFPGETQYF. V is TRBV2 and J is TRBJ2-5, with a possible D match to TRBD2 (5 bases). Germline CDR1 is SNHLY and CDR2 is FYNNEI. The CDR3 runs 15 residues. V was pared by 6 bases and J by 5 bases, with 19 bases between.

This chain links TRBV6-5 with TRBJ2-7, with D possibly matching TRBD1 (5 bases). The CDR3 is 14 amino acids. Germline lookup yields CDR1 MNHEY and CDR2 SVGAGI. Trimming shortened V by 2 bases and J by 4 bases, and 12 bases separated the two germline ends. The CDR3 sequence: CASSYGSRTYEQYF. For the CDR3, the DNA is TGTGCCAGCAGTTACGGGTCCCGGACATACGAGCAGTACTTC.

This clone was counted a single time. V and J are TRBV19 and TRBJ2-7; D unclear. The germline V gene encodes CDR1 LNHDA and CDR2 SQIVND (reference sequence). The CDR3 is 16 residues long. V was pared by 3 bases and J by 5 bases, with 20 bases between. This CDR3 is CASSISIMDFLDEQYF. In DNA form, the CDR3 reads TGTGCCAGTAGTATTTCAATCATGGATTTTTTGGACGAGCAGTACTTC.

The chain carries TRBV28 and TRBJ1-6; 7 nucleotides agree with TRBD1. With V trimmed by 5 bases and J by 8 bases, 6 bases remained unmatched. The germline CDR1 and CDR2 sequences are MDHEN and SYDVKM. CDR3 size: 14 residues. The CDR3, as DNA: TGTGCCAGCAGTCCCAGGGACAGAGATTCACCCCTCCACTTT. Its translation is CASSPRDRDSPLHF.

The chain couples TRBV7-9 to TRBJ2-2, with 12 bases identical to TRBD1. V was pared by 5 bases and J by 4 bases, with 8 bases of the junction left unmatched. Germline V gene sequence: CDR1 SEHNR, CDR2 FQNEAQ (reference sequence). The CDR3 loop spans 17 amino acids. The CDR3 DNA sequence: TGTGCCAGCAGCCCCGGGACAGGGGGCGTCGTCACCGGGGAGCTGTTTTTT. Amino acids: CASSPGTGGVVTGELFF.

CDR3 loop: CASSEAGTSVTKTQYF. The DNA of the CDR3 is TGTGCCAGCAGTGAAGCTGGGACTAGCGTGACGAAGACCCAGTACTTC. V and J are TRBV6-1 and TRBJ2-5, with 10 positions matching TRBD2. The CDR3 loop spans 16 amino acids. V dropped 0 bases and J dropped 6; count of bases not matched to a gene: 7. Germline-derived CDR1 and CDR2 are MNHNS and SASEGT.

This sequence joins TRBV28 and TRBJ2-2; D possibly corresponds to TRBD1 (5 bases). V lost 6 bases and J lost 5, with 10 bases in between. The CDR3 has 13 amino acids. Germline values: CDR1 MDHEN, CDR2 SYDVKM. The CDR3 DNA is TGTGCCAGCAGCCCCAGGGTAACCGGGGAGCTGTTTTTT. It yields the protein CASSPRVTGELFF.

V and J are TRBV4-3 and TRBJ2-1; 10 bases agree with TRBD2. In germline, CDR1 is LGHNA, CDR2 YSLEER. Losses at the gene ends were 4 bases for V and 0 bases for J; bases not matched to a gene: 3. This CDR3 is built from 16 residues. CDR3 in DNA: TGCGCCAGCAGCCTGGCTAGCGGGAGCTCCTACAATGAGCAGTTCTTC. Translation: CASSLASGSSYNEQFF.

The chain uses TRBV27 and TRBJ2-5; 7 nucleotides agree with TRBD2. V trimming: 2 bases; J trimming: 0 bases; junction bases outside the gene matches: 3. The germline V gene encodes CDR1 MNHEY and CDR2 SMNVEV (reference sequence). This CDR3 is built from 15 residues. CDR3 residues: CASSLAGVHQETQYF. CDR3 nucleotide sequence: TGTGCCAGCAGTTTAGCGGGAGTTCACCAAGAGACCCAGTACTTC.

The rearrangement uses TRBV27 and TRBJ2-1; 11 bases align to TRBD2. The CDR3 totals 15 residues. V was clipped by 7 bases and J by 10 bases; unmatched bases: 12. Germline CDR1 MNHEY, CDR2 SMNVEV (reference sequence). Written as DNA, the CDR3 is TGTGCCAGCACCATTAGCGGGGGGGCCTCAAGGGAGCAGTTCTTC. Amino acid sequence: CASTISGGASREQFF.

The chain is built from TRBV4-3 and TRBJ2-7; TRBD2 is a possible D gene (5 bases). The germline V gene encodes CDR1 LGHNA and CDR2 YSLEER. V shed 3 bases and J shed 3 bases, with 12 bases lying between them. The CDR3 totals 14 residues. This CDR3 reads CASSHDDGIYEQYF. The DNA for the CDR3 is TGCGCCAGCAGCCACGATGACGGGATCTACGAGCAGTACTTC.

The rearrangement joins TRBV9 to TRBJ2-2; perhaps TRBD2 as D (6 bases). Germline CDR1 reads SGDLS; CDR2 reads YYNGEE. This CDR3 contains 14 residues. V was pared by 4 bases and J by 10 bases, with 17 bases between. CDR3 DNA: TGTGCCAGCAGCCTCGGGGGTGGGGCCGAGGAGCTGTTTTTT. It encodes CASSLGGGAEELFF.

The chain recombines TRBV7-8 with TRBJ2-5, with D hard to call. Per the germline V gene, CDR1 is SGHVS and CDR2 is FQNEAQ. Trimming took off 2 bases at V and 2 bases at J, with 9 bases between the two ends. The CDR3 spans 14 residues. CDR3: CASSLPEAQETQYF. The DNA for the CDR3 is TGTGCCAGCAGCTTACCAGAAGCACAAGAGACCCAGTACTTC.

In DNA, the CDR3 is TGTGCCAGCAGCTCGACAAACAGGGCGGACACTGAAGCTTTCTTT. It specifies CASSSTNRADTEAFF. This chain links TRBV7-9 with TRBJ1-1; the D gene is possibly TRBD1 (6 bases). The V gene lost 4 bases and the J gene lost 3 bases, with 15 bases spanning the gap. The germline V gene encodes CDR1 SEHNR and CDR2 FQNEAQ (reference sequence). The CDR3 runs 15 residues.

The rearrangement links TRBV30 to TRBJ1-2; 9 nucleotides align to TRBD1. The V and J ends lost 3 bases and 6 bases, in that order; junction bases with no gene match: 14. CDR1 is GTSNPN, CDR2 SVGIG, per germline (reference sequence). The length of the CDR3 is 16 residues. Here the CDR3 reads CAWRLTQGQGTDGYTF. The DNA of the CDR3 is TGTGCCTGGAGACTCACCCAGGGACAGGGAACAGATGGCTACACCTTC.

The J gene is TRBJ1-2, the V gene TRBV21-1; TRBD1, the D gene given by the table, was not confirmed from the DNA. TRBV21-1 is noted as a pseudogene. The CDR3 is made up of 19 amino acids. The CDR3 DNA follows: TGTGCCAGCAGCAAGAGTGGTGTCAGGGTTCCCACTACTCTCTATGGCTACACCTTC. It is translated as CASSKSGVRVPTTLYGYTF.